What follows are 14 T cell receptor beta chains derived from one specimen sequenced in a study of blood T cells in healthy people across ages. Using a J-beta primer mix together with a sample-barcoded 5' primer, a second PCR was run for roughly 7 to 11 cycles. TCRdb recomputed calls from the 5' RACE reads with MiXCR, one row per CDR3 protein. The data contain roughly 800,000 distinct CDR3 sequences, around 36% of them singletons. Sequencing used blood. The source is a man between 18 and 35 years old in good health.

This chain uses TRBV4-2 with TRBJ1-4; no clear D. V lost 4 bases and J 7 bases, leaving 7 bases between the germline ends. Germline lookup yields CDR1 LGHNA and CDR2 YNFKEQ. The CDR3 sequence is 12 residues long. The CDR3 DNA follows: TGTGCCAGCAGCCGGGAGGGTGAAAAACTGTTTTTT. Residues: CASSREGEKLFF.

The rearrangement uses TRBV9 and TRBJ2-3; 8 positions agree with TRBD2. This CDR3 has 18 amino acids. Losses at the gene ends were 0 bases for V and 3 bases for J; bases not matched to a gene: 12. The germline V gene encodes CDR1 SGDLS and CDR2 YYNGEE. As DNA, the CDR3 is TGTGCCAGCAGCGTAGCTGGGGCGGGGGGCACGCTTACAGATACGCAGTATTTT. Residues: CASSVAGAGGTLTDTQYF.

The chain has TRBV3-1 and TRBJ2-2; D is unclear. From germline, CDR1 is LGHDT and CDR2 YNNKEL (reference sequence). Trimming took off 3 bases at V and 4 bases at J, with 9 bases between the two ends. This CDR3 has 14 amino acids. Here the CDR3 DNA reads TGTGCCAGCAGCCACGTGGCAGTCACCGGGGAGCTGTTTTTT. Its protein is CASSHVAVTGELFF.

J is TRBJ1-2 and V is TRBV20-1; D ambiguous. Germline CDR1 DFQATT, CDR2 SNEGSKA (reference sequence). The CDR3 has 14 amino acids. Trimming shortened V by 4 bases and J by 4 bases, and 16 bases separated the two germline ends. DNA of the CDR3: TGCAGTGCTAATGACGGAACCTCCCTCTATGGCTACACCTTC. Amino acids: CSANDGTSLYGYTF.

This clonotype came up a few times. The chain carries TRBV13 and TRBJ2-3; the match to TRBD1 covers 10 bases. This CDR3 spans 18 amino acids. The J segment lost 0 bases and the V segment lost 5 bases, leaving 11 bases of the junction unmatched. CDR1 and CDR2 (germline): PRHDT, FYEKMQ (reference sequence). CDR3 amino acids: CASSPGQGPGSSTDTQYF. CDR3 coding DNA: TGTGCCAGCAGCCCGGGACAGGGGCCCGGTTCTAGCACAGATACGCAGTATTTT.

CDR3 sequence reads: CASSVTGGWSYEQYF. CDR3 in DNA: TGTGCCAGCAGTGTAACAGGGGGCTGGTCCTACGAGCAGTACTTC. The chain recombines TRBV28 with TRBJ2-7, with 9 bases fitting TRBD1. This CDR3 comprises 15 residues. Losses at the gene ends were 5 bases for V and 1 base for J; bases not matched to a gene: 6. CDR1 is MDHEN, CDR2 SYDVKM, per germline.

Note on this clonotype: A much larger clone is a single base away; this may be a read error. This chain connects TRBV27 to TRBJ2-5; 9 bases are shared with TRBD1. Trimming at V came to 7 bases and at J to 11 bases, leaving 11 bases not matched to a gene. The V gene's germline CDR1 is MNHEY and CDR2 SMNVEV (reference sequence). This CDR3 contains 13 residues. CDR3 sequence: CASTQGAWNEQYF. In DNA form, the CDR3 reads TGTGCCAGCACACAGGGGGCGTGGAATGAGCAGTACTTC.

The chain is built from TRBV20-1 and TRBJ2-2, with D possibly being TRBD1 or TRBD2 (5 bases each). Looked up from germline, CDR1 is DFQATT and CDR2 is SNEGSKA (reference sequence). The CDR3 runs to 16 residues. V was pared by 2 bases and J by 3 bases, with 16 bases between. CDR3 region: CSARPARDVDTGELFF. The CDR3 region has the DNA TGCAGTGCTAGACCGGCCAGGGACGTTGACACCGGGGAGCTGTTTTTT.

There are a few counts of this clonotype. The J gene is TRBJ1-4, the V gene TRBV4-1; 8 bases fit TRBD1. J gave up 4 bases and V 2 bases, and 9 bases lay outside the gene matches. The CDR3 contains 17 residues. From germline, CDR1 is MGHRA and CDR2 YSYEKL. The CDR3 protein is CASSQSVLGQVNEKLFF. DNA of the CDR3: TGCGCCAGCAGCCAATCCGTGTTGGGACAGGTTAATGAAAAACTGTTTTTT.

This clonotype was observed a handful of times. This chain joins TRBV5-1 and TRBJ1-1, with D possibly being TRBD1 (5 bases). Germline CDR1 and CDR2: SGHRS and YFSETQ. This CDR3 is 14 amino acids long. Deletions cut 4 bases from V and 2 bases from J, with 12 bases between. In DNA form, the CDR3 reads TGCGCCAGCAGCGAGTTCGACAGTAACACTGAAGCTTTCTTT. This sequence encodes CASSEFDSNTEAFF.

A remark on this clonotype: A read error may explain this, as a much larger clone is one base away. The gene calls are TRBV14 and TRBJ2-1, with 7 bases lining up with TRBD1. Germline CDR1 SGHDN, CDR2 FVKESK. The CDR3 extends over 19 amino acids. The V gene end was trimmed by 1 base and the J gene end by 5 bases; junction bases not matched to a gene: 17. The CDR3, as DNA: TGTGCCAGCAGCCAAGCTCCCGGACAGGCGAGGGCCATCAACAATGAGCAGTTCTTC. Amino acid sequence: CASSQAPGQARAINNEQFF.

This clonotype was picked up a small number of times. The DNA of the CDR3 is TGCAGCGCCGCAGTTGGGACAGGATCTGCAGATACGCAGTATTTT. It codes for CSAAVGTGSADTQYF. The chain joins TRBV29-1 to TRBJ2-3, with 8 bases aligning to TRBD1. The V and J ends lost 7 bases and 4 bases, in that order; junction bases with no gene match: 13. This CDR3 contains 15 residues. Germline V gives CDR1 SQVTM, CDR2 ANQGSEA.

The V and J genes are TRBV25-1 and TRBJ2-1; no definite D call. V lost 2 bases and J lost 6, with 2 bases in between. Per the germline V gene, CDR1 is MGHDK and CDR2 is SYGVNS. This CDR3 contains 11 residues. The CDR3 DNA reads as TGTGCCAGCAGTGAAACCAATGAGCAGTTCTTC. This translates into CASSETNEQFF.

The J gene is TRBJ1-2, the V gene TRBV10-3; 8 bases match TRBD1. Losses at the gene ends were 0 bases for V and 8 bases for J; bases not matched to a gene: 8. This CDR3 comprises 15 residues. Germline CDR1 reads ENHRY; CDR2 reads SYGVKD. The DNA of the CDR3 is TGTGCCATCAGTGAGTCGACGGACAGGGTGGGAGGCTACACCTTC. Its protein product is CAISESTDRVGGYTF.